The next 13 T cell receptor beta chains were all read from a single sample in a study of T cells after yellow fever vaccination (dated by TCRdb to about 2019). The library was made by 5' RACE. These reads were obtained on an Illumina NovaSeq 6000. The public sequencing data were trimmed at Q25 with fastp and processed into clonotypes with MiXCR by TCRdb, which kept only in-frame beta chains. Every entry covers one CDR3 protein and lists the most common genes and DNA from its rows. The sample contains about 430,000 distinct CDR3 sequences, 15% to 20% of them found a single time. The ten largest make up 15% to 20% of the sample. The label giving this sample's treatment or condition can be read as: live attenuated yellow fever vaccine strain. The sequencing here drew on PBMCs, taken before the yellow fever booster vaccination. The source is a man aged 18 to 29 who received the YFV17D yellow fever vaccine.

The chain links TRBV5-1 to TRBJ2-5; D may be TRBD1 or TRBD2 (5 bases each). CDR3 size: 16 residues. Germline lookup yields CDR1 SGHRS and CDR2 YFSETQ. V was pared by 0 bases and J by 0 bases, with 12 bases between. The CDR3 is CASSLALGEYQETQYF. Here the CDR3 DNA reads TGCGCCAGCAGCTTGGCTCTAGGGGAGTACCAAGAGACCCAGTACTTC. Supplemented by reference TRBV5-1 and TRBJ2-5, the full variable domain reads KAGVTQTPRYLIKTRGQQVTLSCSPISGHRSVSWYQQTPGQGLQFLFEYFSETQRNKGNFPGRFSGRQFSNSRSEMNVSTLELGDSALYLCASSLALGEYQETQYFGPGTRLLVL.

This clonotype was counted between two and nine times. The V call is TRBV11-2, the J call TRBJ2-5, with 7 bases fitting TRBD1. This CDR3 has 17 amino acids. Per germline, CDR1 SGHAT and CDR2 FQNNGV. Trimming at V came to 0 bases and at J to 5 bases, leaving 12 bases not matched to a gene. CDR3 bases: TGTGCCAGCAGCTTAGAGGACAGGTGGGGGAGAGGGGAGACCCAGTACTTC. Its translation: CASSLEDRWGRGETQYF.

Note on this clonotype: Possible read error: a much larger clone is one base away. J is TRBJ1-2 and V is TRBV12-3 or TRBV12-4, with 8 bases aligning to TRBD1. There are 11 residues in the CDR3. DNA for the CDR3: TGTGCCAGACCGACAGGGGCAGGCTTCACCTTC. Residues: CARPTGAGFTF.

This clonotype showed up just once. The chain has TRBV6-2 or TRBV6-3 and TRBJ2-5; 9 bases map to TRBD2. CDR3 length equals 14 residues. The trim removed 7 bases at V and 3 bases at J, leaving 6 bases unmatched. Germline V gives CDR1 MNHEY, CDR2 SVGEGT. CDR3 amino acids: CASTSGLAEETQYF. The CDR3 coding sequence is TGTGCCAGCACTTCGGGACTAGCAGAAGAGACCCAGTACTTC.

The rearrangement links TRBV12-3 or TRBV12-4 to TRBJ2-7; the D call may be TRBD1 or TRBD2 (6 bases each). This CDR3 comprises 14 residues. V was trimmed by 1 base and J by 4 bases, leaving 11 bases between them. In DNA, the CDR3 is TGTGCCAGCAGTTTAGGGGGGGCGACGTACGAGCAGTACGTC. It codes for CASSLGGATYEQYV.

The chain recombines TRBV4-3 with TRBJ1-4, with D hard to call. The CDR3 runs 14 residues. The V gene lost 0 bases and the J gene lost 7 bases, with 9 bases spanning the gap. Germline assignment: CDR1 LGHNA and CDR2 YSLEER. CDR3 nucleotides: TGCGCCAGCAGCCAAGACGGTTGGGGTGAAAAACTGTTTTTT. Translated: CASSQDGWGEKLFF.

This clonotype was picked up a small number of times. The gene calls are TRBV5-1 and TRBJ2-1; the D is unclear. The CDR3 is 13 residues long. Trimming took off 5 bases at V and 8 bases at J, with 14 bases between the two ends. The germline V gene has CDR1 SGHRS and CDR2 YFSETQ. The CDR3 here is CASRFVASYEQFF. DNA of the CDR3: TGCGCCAGCAGGTTTGTGGCCAGCTATGAGCAGTTCTTC.

In regard to this clonotype: The conserved closing phenylalanine or tryptophan is absent in this CDR3, likely reflecting a read error. Because the CDR3's place on the DNA is in doubt, the DNA is left out and the CDR3 is given as listed by TCRdb. The chain carries TRBV29-1 and TRBJ2-3. Germline V lookup: CDR1 SQVTM, CDR2 ANQGSEA. A total of 9 residues make up the CDR3, ends included. CDR3 sequence: CSVDHLGDV.

The chain has TRBV7-9 and TRBJ1-5; 7 bases fit TRBD1. The germline V gene has CDR1 SEHNR and CDR2 FQNEAQ (reference sequence). The CDR3 contains 15 residues. J gave up 7 bases and V 0 bases, and 6 bases lay outside the gene matches. In DNA form, the CDR3 reads TGTGCCAGCAGCTTAGCGACAGGGCGGGACCAGCCCCAGCATTTT. It translates to CASSLATGRDQPQHF.

The chain is built from TRBV3-1 and TRBJ2-1; TRBD2 aligns across 7 bases. The germline CDR1 and CDR2 sequences are LGHDT and YNNKEL (reference sequence). The V gene end was trimmed by 8 bases and the J gene end by 6 bases; junction bases not matched to a gene: 16. This CDR3 has 16 residues. The CDR3 DNA is TGTGCCAGCGCTGGTCTAGCGGATCCTAGGGGCAATGAGCAGTTCTTC. It is translated as CASAGLADPRGNEQFF.

V usage is TRBV20-1 and J usage is TRBJ1-6; maybe TRBD1 (5 bases). This CDR3 has 15 amino acids. V shed 0 bases and J shed 4 bases, with 10 bases lying between them. Germline V lookup: CDR1 DFQATT, CDR2 SNEGSKA (reference sequence). The CDR3 DNA reads TGCAGTGCTAGAGATCCAGGGTCTTATAATTCACCCCTCCACTTT. As protein: CSARDPGSYNSPLHF.

J is TRBJ2-5 and V is TRBV28; 7 nucleotides line up with TRBD1. The CDR3 sequence is 15 residues long. V shed 4 bases, J shed 9 bases, and the junction held 14 bases outside the gene matches. In germline, CDR1 is MDHEN, CDR2 SYDVKM. CDR3 coding DNA: TGTGCCAGCAGTTACACAGGGGAAGGGGCTGAGGCCCAGTACTTC. Translated, it gives CASSYTGEGAEAQYF.

V usage is TRBV27 and J usage is TRBJ1-5; D remains ambiguous. V gave up 1 base and J gave up 3 bases, with 4 bases separating them. The CDR3 sequence is 13 residues long. Germline assignment: CDR1 MNHEY and CDR2 SMNVEV (reference sequence). The CDR3 region is CASSLFVNQPQHF. The CDR3 nucleotides read TGTGCCAGCAGTTTATTTGTCAATCAGCCCCAGCATTTT.